The subject of this entry is one T cell receptor beta chain. The sample is drawn from a study of blood T cells in healthy people across ages. Germline CDR1 reads SNHLY; CDR2 reads FYNNEI. This CDR3 is 14 amino acids long. The V end lost 8 bases, the J end lost 6 bases, and 17 bases lay between the germline ends. Donor samples were obtained from healthy Caucasian individuals from Russia, aged roughly 6 to 95. Then a second PCR, running about 6 to 11 cycles, was carried out with a sample-barcoded 5' primer and a J-beta primer mix. TCRdb redid the calling of the 5' RACE reads with MiXCR, one entry per CDR3 protein. The sample includes over 450,000 distinct CDR3 sequences, approximately 25% of them seen just once. A further study also used this sample, focusing on T cells of mothers and their children. That source reports: When mothers and children were related, their normalized repertoire overlap, which was always slightly higher, did not differ significantly from that of unrelated pairs.

The V and J genes are TRBV2 and TRBJ2-1, with no clear D. The TCR sequence derives from a boy between 10 and 17 years old in good health. The sample consisted of blood. CDR3 DNA: TGTGCCAGCGGCCCTCGAACTCCTGGCAATGAGCAGTTCTTC. Protein product: CASGPRTPGNEQFF.